Following are 15 T cell receptor beta chains from one sample sequenced in a study of blood T cell repertoires in COVID-19. Some clones are missing from TCRdb's copy, which holds only in-frame ones; the method was immunoSEQ multiplex PCR. The sample lists about 190,000 clones; 76% were seen once. Sequencing input: PBMCs or T cells enriched from blood (not recorded which). These receptors all stem from a woman aged 50 to 65 with acute COVID-19.

V usage is TRBV27 and J usage is TRBJ2-4; 7 bases agree with TRBD2. The germline CDR1 and CDR2 sequences are MNHEY and SMNVEV (reference sequence). The CDR3 is 17 amino acids. After removal of 3 bases from V and 8 bases from J, the junction contained 16 bases not matched to a gene. The CDR3 DNA reads TGTGCCAGCAGTTTGGTGCCCCCCTGGCTAGCGGTCGACATTCAGTACTTC. Protein sequence: CASSLVPPWLAVDIQYF.

This chain connects TRBV2 to TRBJ2-1; D possibly corresponds to TRBD2 (7 bases). CDR3 length: 17 residues. The germline V and J ends were trimmed by 6 bases and 7 bases, with 25 bases remaining between them. Germline V lookup: CDR1 SNHLY, CDR2 FYNNEI. Here the CDR3 DNA reads TGTGCCAGCAGCCTGAGGGGTAGGGGGGGGGCCGGGAATGAGCAGTTCTTC. Translating it yields CASSLRGRGGAGNEQFF.

This chain joins TRBV6-1 and TRBJ2-1; 10 nucleotides align to TRBD1. After removal of 4 bases from V and 4 bases from J, the junction contained 10 bases not matched to a gene. The CDR3 totals 17 residues. Germline CDR1 reads MNHNS; CDR2 reads SASEGT. CDR3 in amino acids: CASSVTPGQGDYNEQFF. In nucleotides, the CDR3 is TGTGCCAGCAGTGTAACCCCCGGACAGGGGGATTACAATGAGCAGTTCTTC.

The rearrangement links TRBV5-4 to TRBJ2-2, with 12 bases identical to TRBD2. Germline CDR1 and CDR2: SGHNT and YYREEE (reference sequence). The V and J ends lost 4 bases and 5 bases, in that order; junction bases with no gene match: 12. The CDR3 spans 18 residues. Here the CDR3 DNA reads TGTGCCAGCAGCACCGTAGGGCTAGCGGGGGGGAAGACCGGGGAGCTGTTTTTT. Translated, it gives CASSTVGLAGGKTGELFF.

The V and J genes are TRBV6-6 and TRBJ1-1; a weak D match, TRBD1 (5 bases). CDR3 length equals 12 residues. The V and J ends lost 6 bases and 6 bases respectively, with 11 bases between them. Germline CDR1 MNHNY, CDR2 SVGAGI (reference sequence). CDR3 in DNA: TGTGCCAGCAGGGGGCAGGGCTCTGAAGCTTTCTTT. Translating it yields CASRGQGSEAFF.

This clone was recorded only once. CDR3 DNA: TGTGCCAGCAGCCGTCAACAGGGTCACACTGAAGCTTTCTTT. This encodes CASSRQQGHTEAFF. The chain links TRBV7-2 to TRBJ1-1, with D tentatively TRBD1 (6 bases). Germline CDR1 SGHTA, CDR2 FQGNSA. Trimming left V 5 bases short and J 3 bases short, with 13 bases between. This CDR3 has 14 residues.

This clone qualifies as large. The V and J genes are TRBV6-5 and TRBJ1-1, with TRBD1 as a possible D gene (6 bases). CDR3 length: 15 residues. CDR1 is MNHEY, CDR2 SVGAGI, per germline. The ends were cut back, 7 bases at V and 1 base at J, with 16 bases in the middle. The CDR3 coding sequence is TGTGCCAGCAATCAAAAGTCAGGGGCGAACACTGAAGCTTTCTTT. It encodes CASNQKSGANTEAFF.

This clone was counted between two and nine times. The V gene is TRBV7-9, the J gene TRBJ2-5; the match to TRBD2 covers 7 bases. Per germline, CDR1 SEHNR and CDR2 FQNEAQ (reference sequence). The length of the CDR3 is 14 residues. The V gene end was trimmed by 5 bases and the J gene end by 5 bases; junction bases not matched to a gene: 8. The CDR3 spells CASSGGRGRETQYF. In DNA form, the CDR3 reads TGTGCCAGCAGCGGTGGGAGGGGCCGGGAGACCCAGTACTTC.

The chain recombines TRBV27 with TRBJ1-2; 7 bases are a match to TRBD1. The trim removed 6 bases at V and 6 bases at J, leaving 10 bases unmatched. CDR3 length: 14 residues. CDR1 MNHEY and CDR2 SMNVEV come from the germline V gene (reference sequence). In DNA form, the CDR3 reads TGTGCCAGCAGCCCGAGGACAGGCCGGGATGGCTACACCTTC. It is translated as CASSPRTGRDGYTF.

This clone was seen many times. The chain links TRBV10-3 to TRBJ1-5; tentative D call: TRBD1 (6 bases). V was pared by 0 bases and J by 10 bases, with 16 bases between. This CDR3 contains 15 residues. CDR1 ENHRY and CDR2 SYGVKD come from the germline V gene. This CDR3 is CAISESVQGNPPQHF. DNA for the CDR3: TGTGCCATCAGTGAGTCGGTACAGGGTAACCCTCCCCAGCATTTT.

The chain has TRBV7-2 and TRBJ2-7; TRBD2 aligns across 11 bases. Losses at the gene ends were 3 bases for V and 2 bases for J; bases not matched to a gene: 3. The CDR3 runs 15 residues. CDR1 is SGHTA and CDR2 is FQGNSA in the germline V gene. The CDR3 DNA sequence: TGTGCCAGCAGCTTTCGTAGCGGGGGGGCCTACGAGCAGTACGTC. This encodes CASSFRSGGAYEQYV.

This clone has a single count. The DNA of the CDR3 is TGTGCCAGCTCACTTGAGAGCCATACGCAGTATTTT. Translation: CASSLESHTQYF. The genes are TRBV18 and TRBJ2-3; D not resolved. This CDR3 region has 12 residues. V lost 4 bases, J lost 7 bases, and 9 bases lay in between. Germline V gene sequence: CDR1 KGHSH, CDR2 LQKENI.

The chain uses TRBV12-3 or TRBV12-4 and TRBJ2-5; perhaps TRBD2 as D (6 bases). Trimming left V 8 bases short and J 4 bases short, with 14 bases between. The CDR3 has 13 residues. The CDR3 reads CASGLDGGETQYF. The CDR3 DNA follows: TGTGCCAGCGGCCTCGACGGGGGAGAGACCCAGTACTTC.

This chain links TRBV9 with TRBJ2-6; 11 bases are a match to TRBD1. This CDR3 contains 18 residues. Trimming at V came to 4 bases and at J to 1 base, leaving 7 bases not matched to a gene. Germline values: CDR1 SGDLS, CDR2 YYNGEE. CDR3 protein: CASSNPGQGGSGANVLTF. For the CDR3, the DNA is TGTGCCAGCAGCAACCCGGGACAGGGGGGTTCTGGGGCCAACGTCCTGACTTTC.

This chain links TRBV20-1 with TRBJ1-2, with a possible D match to TRBD1 (5 bases). The V end lost 3 bases, the J end lost 4 bases, and 24 bases lay between the germline ends. Germline V gives CDR1 DFQATT, CDR2 SNEGSKA (reference sequence). The CDR3 totals 17 residues. The CDR3 region is CSASSLRDRIVRYGYTF. Written as DNA, the CDR3 is TGCAGTGCTAGTTCCCTACGAGACAGAATAGTTCGCTATGGCTACACCTTC.